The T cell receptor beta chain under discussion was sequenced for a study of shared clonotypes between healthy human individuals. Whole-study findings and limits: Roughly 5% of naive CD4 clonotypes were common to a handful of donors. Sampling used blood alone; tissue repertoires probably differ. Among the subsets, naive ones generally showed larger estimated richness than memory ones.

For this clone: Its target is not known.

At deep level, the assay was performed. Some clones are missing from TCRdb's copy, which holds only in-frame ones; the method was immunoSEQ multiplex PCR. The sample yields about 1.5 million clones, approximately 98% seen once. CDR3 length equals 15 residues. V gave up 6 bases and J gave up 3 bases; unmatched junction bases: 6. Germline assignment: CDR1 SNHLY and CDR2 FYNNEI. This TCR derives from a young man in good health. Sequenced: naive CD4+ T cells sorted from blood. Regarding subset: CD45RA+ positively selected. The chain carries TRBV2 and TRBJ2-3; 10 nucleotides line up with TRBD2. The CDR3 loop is CASRPSGRATDTQYF. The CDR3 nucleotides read TGTGCCAGCAGGCCCAGCGGGAGGGCGACAGATACGCAGTATTTT.